This T cell receptor (beta chain) was profiled in a study of T cells in Graves' hyperthyroidism and ophthalmopathy. Study-wide points: Before onset, by a median of approximately 6.8 months, the model predicted ophthalmopathy. Most thyroid-expanded clonotypes above 0.001 were also found in blood.

This CDR3 spans 15 amino acids. With 4 bases removed from V and 7 bases from J, the gap between germline ends came to 17 bases. The germline CDR1 and CDR2 sequences are MGHRA and YSYEKL. Amplification of TCR beta CDR3 regions used RNA as the template. The study used the HTBI primer set for a first-round RT-PCR of the TCR CDR3. Each CDR3 protein is one row after TCRdb ran MiXCR on the multiplex PCR reads. The table has more than 500,000 distinct CDR3 sequences, more than 15% seen once. This clonotype was seen a handful of times. The antigen remains unidentified. Individuals with ophthalmopathy presented a Clinical Activity Score of at least 3, a NOSPECS grade of at least 4 and a duration under 3 months.

The chain carries TRBV4-1 and TRBJ1-5; no firm D call. The sequenced sample was blood. This TCR was sampled from a woman in her twenties or thirties with Graves' ophthalmopathy. The DNA of the CDR3 is TGCGCCAGCAGCCCAACCCAGTCGTCAGAGCAGCCCCAGCATTTT. As protein: CASSPTQSSEQPQHF.